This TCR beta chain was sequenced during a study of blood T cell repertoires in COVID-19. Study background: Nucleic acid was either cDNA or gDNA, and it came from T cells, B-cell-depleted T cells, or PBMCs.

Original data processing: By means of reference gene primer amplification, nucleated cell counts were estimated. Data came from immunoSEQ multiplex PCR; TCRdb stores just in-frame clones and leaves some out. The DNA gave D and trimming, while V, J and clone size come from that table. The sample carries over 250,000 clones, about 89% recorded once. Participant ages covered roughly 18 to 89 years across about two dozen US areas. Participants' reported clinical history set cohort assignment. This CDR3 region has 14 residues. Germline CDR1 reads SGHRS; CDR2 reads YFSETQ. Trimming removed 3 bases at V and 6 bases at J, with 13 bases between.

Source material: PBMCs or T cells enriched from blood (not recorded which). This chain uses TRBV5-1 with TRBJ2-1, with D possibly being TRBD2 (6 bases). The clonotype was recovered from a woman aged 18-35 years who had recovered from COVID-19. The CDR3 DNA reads TGCGCCAGCAGCTGGGGGTCGGAGGGCAATGAGCAGTTCTTC. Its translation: CASSWGSEGNEQFF.